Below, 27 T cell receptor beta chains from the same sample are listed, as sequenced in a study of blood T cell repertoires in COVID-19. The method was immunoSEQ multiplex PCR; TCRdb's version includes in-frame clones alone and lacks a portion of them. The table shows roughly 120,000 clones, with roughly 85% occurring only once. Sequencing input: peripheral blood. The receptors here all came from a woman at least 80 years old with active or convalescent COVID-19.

CDR3 bases: TGTGCCAGCAGCGTAGAGGACAGGGGACCCTACGAGCAGTACTTC. Translation: CASSVEDRGPYEQYF. V and J are TRBV9 and TRBJ2-7; TRBD1 aligns across 9 bases. This CDR3 spans 15 amino acids. Germline trimming cut 0 bases from V and 2 bases from J; bases unmatched to any gene: 3. Per germline, CDR1 SGDLS and CDR2 YYNGEE.

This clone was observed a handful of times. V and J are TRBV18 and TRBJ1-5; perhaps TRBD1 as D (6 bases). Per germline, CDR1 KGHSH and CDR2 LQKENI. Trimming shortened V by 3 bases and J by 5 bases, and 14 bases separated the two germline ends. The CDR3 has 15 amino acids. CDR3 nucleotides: TGTGCCAGCTCACCGGACAGCGGGAGGGATCAGCCCCAGCATTTT. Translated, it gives CASSPDSGRDQPQHF.

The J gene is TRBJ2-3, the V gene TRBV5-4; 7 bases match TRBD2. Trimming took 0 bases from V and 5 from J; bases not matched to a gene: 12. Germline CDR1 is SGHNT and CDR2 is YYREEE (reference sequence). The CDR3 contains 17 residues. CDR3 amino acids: CASSLDAAGDVGDTQYF. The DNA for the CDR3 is TGTGCCAGCAGCTTGGATGCTGCGGGAGATGTTGGAGATACGCAGTATTTT.

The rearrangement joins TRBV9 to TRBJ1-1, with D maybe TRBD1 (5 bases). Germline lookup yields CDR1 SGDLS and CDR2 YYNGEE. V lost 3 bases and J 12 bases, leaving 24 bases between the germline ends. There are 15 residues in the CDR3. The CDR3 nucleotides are TGTGCCAGCAGCGATCTTGGACACTCCACTCTAGGGACTTTCTTT. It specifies CASSDLGHSTLGTFF.

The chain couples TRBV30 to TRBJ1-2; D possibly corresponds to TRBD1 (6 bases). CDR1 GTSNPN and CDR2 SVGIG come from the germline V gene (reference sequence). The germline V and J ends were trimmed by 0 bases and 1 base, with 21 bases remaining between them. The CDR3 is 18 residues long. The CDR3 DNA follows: TGTGCCTGGAGTGTACGTAGGGCAGGGGCCTCCTATAACTATGGCTACACCTTC. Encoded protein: CAWSVRRAGASYNYGYTF.

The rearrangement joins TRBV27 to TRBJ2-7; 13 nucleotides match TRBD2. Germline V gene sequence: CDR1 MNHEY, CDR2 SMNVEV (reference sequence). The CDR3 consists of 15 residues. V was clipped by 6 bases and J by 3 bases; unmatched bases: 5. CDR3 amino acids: CASRLTSGRFYEQYF. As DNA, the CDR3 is TGTGCCAGCAGGCTGACTAGCGGGAGGTTCTACGAGCAGTACTTC.

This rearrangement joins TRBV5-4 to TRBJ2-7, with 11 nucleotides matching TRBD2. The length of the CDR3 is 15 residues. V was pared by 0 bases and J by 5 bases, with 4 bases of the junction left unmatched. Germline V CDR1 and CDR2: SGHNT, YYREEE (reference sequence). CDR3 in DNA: TGTGCCAGCAGCTTGGATCTAGCGGGAGGAAACGAGCAGTACTTC. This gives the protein CASSLDLAGGNEQYF.

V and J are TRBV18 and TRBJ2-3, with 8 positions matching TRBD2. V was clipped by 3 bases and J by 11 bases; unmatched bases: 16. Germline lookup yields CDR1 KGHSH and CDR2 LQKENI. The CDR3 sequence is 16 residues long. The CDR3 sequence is CASSPVASGSHNGQYF. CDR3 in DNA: TGTGCCAGCTCACCGGTGGCTAGCGGGTCTCATAACGGGCAGTATTTT. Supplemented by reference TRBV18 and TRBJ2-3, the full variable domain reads NAGVMQNPRHLVRRRGQEARLRCSPMKGHSHVYWYRQLPEEGLKFMVYLQKENIIDESGMPKERFSAEFPKEGPSILRIQQVVRGDSAAYFCASSPVASGSHNGQYFGPGTRLTVL.

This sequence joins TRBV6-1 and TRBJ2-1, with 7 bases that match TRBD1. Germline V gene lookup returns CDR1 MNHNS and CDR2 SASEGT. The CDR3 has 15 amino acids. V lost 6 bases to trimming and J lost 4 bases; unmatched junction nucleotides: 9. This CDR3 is CASRSEGAGYNEQFF. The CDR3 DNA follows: TGTGCCAGCAGGTCAGAGGGGGCGGGTTACAATGAGCAGTTCTTC.

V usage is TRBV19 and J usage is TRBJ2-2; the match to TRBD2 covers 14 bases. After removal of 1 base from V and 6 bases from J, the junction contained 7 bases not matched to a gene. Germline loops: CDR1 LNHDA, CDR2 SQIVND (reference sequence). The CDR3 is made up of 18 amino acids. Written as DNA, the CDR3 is TGTGCCAGTAGTATAGCCCGGACTAGCGGGAGGATAGCCGGGGAGCTGTTTTTT. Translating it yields CASSIARTSGRIAGELFF.

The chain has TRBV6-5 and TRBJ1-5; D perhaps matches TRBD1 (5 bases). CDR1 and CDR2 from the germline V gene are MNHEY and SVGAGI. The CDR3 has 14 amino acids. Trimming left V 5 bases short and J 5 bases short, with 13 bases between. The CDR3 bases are TGTGCCAGCAGTCCTAAGGGGCCGGATCAGCCCCAGCATTTT. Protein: CASSPKGPDQPQHF.

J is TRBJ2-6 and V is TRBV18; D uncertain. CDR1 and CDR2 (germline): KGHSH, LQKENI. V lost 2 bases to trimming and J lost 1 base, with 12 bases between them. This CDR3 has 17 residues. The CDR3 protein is CASSPGAPESGANVLTF. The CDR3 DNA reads TGTGCCAGCTCACCAGGAGCTCCGGAATCTGGGGCCAACGTCCTGACTTTC.

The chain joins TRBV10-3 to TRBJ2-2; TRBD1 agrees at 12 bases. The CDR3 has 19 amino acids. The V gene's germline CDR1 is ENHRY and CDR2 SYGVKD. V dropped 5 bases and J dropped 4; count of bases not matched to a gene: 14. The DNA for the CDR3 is TGTGCCATCAGTCCGGACGGGGACAGGGGGCTAGTCCGCACCGGGGAGCTGTTTTTT. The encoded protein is CAISPDGDRGLVRTGELFF.

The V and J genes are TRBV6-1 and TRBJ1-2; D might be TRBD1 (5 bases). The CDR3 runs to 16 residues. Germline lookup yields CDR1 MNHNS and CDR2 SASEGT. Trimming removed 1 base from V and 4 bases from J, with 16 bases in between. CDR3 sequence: CASSEGPGGASYGYTF. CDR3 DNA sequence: TGTGCCAGCAGTGAAGGGCCGGGGGGAGCGAGCTATGGCTACACCTTC.

CDR3 region: CASSEVGDGFPYEQYF. Written as DNA, the CDR3 is TGTGCCAGCAGTGAGGTTGGTGACGGGTTCCCCTACGAGCAGTACTTC. The rearrangement links TRBV2 to TRBJ2-7, with D unresolved. Germline loops: CDR1 SNHLY, CDR2 FYNNEI. V shed 3 bases and J shed 2 bases, with 17 bases lying between them. The length of the CDR3 is 16 residues.

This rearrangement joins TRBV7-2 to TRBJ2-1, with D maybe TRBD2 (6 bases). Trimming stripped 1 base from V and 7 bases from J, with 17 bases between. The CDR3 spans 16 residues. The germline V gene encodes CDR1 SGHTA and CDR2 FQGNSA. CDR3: CASSLEGLVPRNEQFF. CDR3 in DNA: TGTGCCAGCAGCTTAGAGGGACTGGTTCCTAGGAATGAGCAGTTCTTC.

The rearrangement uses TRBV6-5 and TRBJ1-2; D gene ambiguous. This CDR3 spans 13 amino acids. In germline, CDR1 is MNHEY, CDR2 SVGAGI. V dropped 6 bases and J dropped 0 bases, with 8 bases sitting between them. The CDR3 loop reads CASRINSNYGYTF. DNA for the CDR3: TGTGCCAGCAGAATAAATTCTAACTATGGCTACACCTTC.

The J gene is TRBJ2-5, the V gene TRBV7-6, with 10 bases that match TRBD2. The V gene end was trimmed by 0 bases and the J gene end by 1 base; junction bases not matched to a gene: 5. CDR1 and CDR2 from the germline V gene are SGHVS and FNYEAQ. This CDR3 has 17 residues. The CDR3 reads CASSLAQSGRAQETQYF. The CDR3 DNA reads TGTGCCAGCAGCTTAGCGCAGAGCGGGAGGGCCCAAGAGACCCAGTACTTC. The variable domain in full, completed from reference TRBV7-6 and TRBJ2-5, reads GAGVSQSPRYKVTKRGQDVALRCDPISGHVSLYWYRQALGQGPEFLTYFNYEAQQDKSGLPNDRFSAERPEGSISTLTIQRTEQRDSAMYRCASSLAQSGRAQETQYFGPGTRLLVL.

The CDR3 nucleotides are TGTGCCAGCAGCTTATACGGGGGACTCGAGCAGTACTTC. Translating it yields CASSLYGGLEQYF. The genes are TRBV7-3 and TRBJ2-7; D is perhaps TRBD2 (6 bases). CDR3 size: 13 residues. From germline, CDR1 is SGHTA and CDR2 FQGTGA. The V and J ends lost 2 bases and 6 bases respectively, with 11 bases between them. Complete variable domain (other parts from reference TRBV7-3 and TRBJ2-7): GAGVSQTPSNKVTEKGKYVELRCDPISGHTALYWYRQSLGQGPEFLIYFQGTGAADDSGLPNDRFFAVRPEGSVSTLKIQRTERGDSAVYLCASSLYGGLEQYFGPGTRLTVT.

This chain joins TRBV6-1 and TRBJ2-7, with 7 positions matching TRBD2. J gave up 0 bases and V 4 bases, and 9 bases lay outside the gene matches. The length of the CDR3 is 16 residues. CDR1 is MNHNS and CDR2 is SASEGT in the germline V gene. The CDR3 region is CASSGGGAGSSYEQYF. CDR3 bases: TGTGCCAGCAGTGGGGGAGGAGCGGGGAGCTCCTACGAGCAGTACTTC.

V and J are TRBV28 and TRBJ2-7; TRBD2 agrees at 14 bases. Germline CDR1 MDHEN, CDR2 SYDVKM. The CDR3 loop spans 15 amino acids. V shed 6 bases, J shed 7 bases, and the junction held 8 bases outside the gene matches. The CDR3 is CASRPGLAGAGEQYF. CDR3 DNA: TGTGCCAGCAGGCCGGGACTAGCGGGAGCAGGGGAGCAGTACTTC.

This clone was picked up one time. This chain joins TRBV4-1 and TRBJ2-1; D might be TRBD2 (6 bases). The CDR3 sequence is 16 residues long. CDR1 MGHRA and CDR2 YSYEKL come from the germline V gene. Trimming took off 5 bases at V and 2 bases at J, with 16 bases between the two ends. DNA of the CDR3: TGCGCCAGCAGCTTACGGACTATTCCTACCTACAATGAGCAGTTCTTC. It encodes CASSLRTIPTYNEQFF.

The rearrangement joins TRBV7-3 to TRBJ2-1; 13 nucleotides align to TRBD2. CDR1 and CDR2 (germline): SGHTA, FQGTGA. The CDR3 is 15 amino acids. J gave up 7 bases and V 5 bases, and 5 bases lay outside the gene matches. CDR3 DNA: TGTGCCAGCAGCCCGGGACTAGCGGGATATAATGAGCAGTTCTTC. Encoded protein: CASSPGLAGYNEQFF.

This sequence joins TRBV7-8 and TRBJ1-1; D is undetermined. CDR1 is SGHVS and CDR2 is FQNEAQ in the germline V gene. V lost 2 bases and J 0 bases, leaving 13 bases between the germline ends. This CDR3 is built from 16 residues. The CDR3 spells CASSLRATEMNTEAFF. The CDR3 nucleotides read TGTGCCAGCAGCTTACGCGCCACAGAAATGAACACTGAAGCTTTCTTT.

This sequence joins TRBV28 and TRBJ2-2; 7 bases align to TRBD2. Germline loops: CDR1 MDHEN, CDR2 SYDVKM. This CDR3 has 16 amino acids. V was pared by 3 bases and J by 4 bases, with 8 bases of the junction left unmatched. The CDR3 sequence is CASSLHIAGGTGELFF. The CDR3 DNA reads TGTGCCAGCAGTTTGCATATAGCGGGCGGCACCGGGGAGCTGTTTTTT.

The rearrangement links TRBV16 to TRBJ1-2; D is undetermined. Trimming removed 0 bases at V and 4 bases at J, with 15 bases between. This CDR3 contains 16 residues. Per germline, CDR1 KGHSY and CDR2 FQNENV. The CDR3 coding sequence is TGTGCCAGCAGCCAATCGAGGCAGGCGGGCGGCTATGGCTACACCTTC. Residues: CASSQSRQAGGYGYTF.

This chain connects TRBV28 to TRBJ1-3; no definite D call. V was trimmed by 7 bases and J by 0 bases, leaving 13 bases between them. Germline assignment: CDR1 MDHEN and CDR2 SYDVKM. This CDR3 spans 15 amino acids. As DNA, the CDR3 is TGTGCCAGCACACGGGGAGGCCTCTCTGGAAACACCATATATTTT. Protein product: CASTRGGLSGNTIYF.